Sequencing of this TCR beta chain was carried out in a study of blood T cell repertoires in COVID-19. About the research overall: Whether acute or convalescent, the COVID-19 samples came from the United States, Italy and Spain.

The CDR3 has 17 amino acids. V lost 0 bases and J lost 2, with 17 bases in between. Germline V gene data show CDR1 as SEHNR and CDR2 as FQNEAQ (reference sequence). Using immunoSEQ multiplex PCR, the repertoire was profiled, and TCRdb retains in-frame clones only, with some absent. The sample contains some 170,000 clones, roughly 90% of which appear only once. The source material was peripheral blood. The clonotype originates from a woman between 50 and 59 years old with acute or convalescent COVID-19. The rearrangement uses TRBV7-9 and TRBJ2-7; a weak D match, TRBD1 (6 bases). The CDR3 DNA reads as TGTGCCAGCAGCTTAGCGGGTAGGGGGTCAAGGGCCTACGAGCAGTACTTC. Translating it yields CASSLAGRGSRAYEQYF.